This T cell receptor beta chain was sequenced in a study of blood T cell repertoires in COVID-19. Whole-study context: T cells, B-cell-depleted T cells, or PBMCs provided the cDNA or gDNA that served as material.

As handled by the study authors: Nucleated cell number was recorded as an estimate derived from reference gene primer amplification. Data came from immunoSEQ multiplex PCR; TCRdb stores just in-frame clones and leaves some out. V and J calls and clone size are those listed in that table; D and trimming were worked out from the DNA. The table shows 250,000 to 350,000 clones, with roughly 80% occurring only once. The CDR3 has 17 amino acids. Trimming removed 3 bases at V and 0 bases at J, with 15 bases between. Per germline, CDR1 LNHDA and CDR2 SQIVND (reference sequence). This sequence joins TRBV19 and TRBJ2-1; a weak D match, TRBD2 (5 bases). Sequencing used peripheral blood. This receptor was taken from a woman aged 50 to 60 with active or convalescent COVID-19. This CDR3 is CASSIALTGSSYNEQFF. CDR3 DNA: TGTGCCAGTAGTATCGCCCTGACTGGGAGCTCCTACAATGAGCAGTTCTTC.